A single sample is the source of the 4 T cell receptor beta chains below, sequenced in a study of cytomegalovirus exposure and HLA in healthy donors (dated by TCRdb to about 2017). The receptor library was made with the immunoSEQ multiplex PCR assay. This immuneACCESS table, as held by TCRdb, lists in-frame sequences with V and J called but not all clones. Of the missing ones, under half trace to an unresolved V gene in checked studies; the others have no known cause. This sample lists more than 300,000 clones; 86% were detected once. In total, the top ten clones hold around 0.84% of the sample. The sequenced sample was PBMCs. The receptors come from a woman between 18 and 29 years old in good health and CMV-seronegative.

This clone was seen just once. Here the CDR3 DNA reads TGCAGCGTTGAGGGGCCGACAGGGCAAGAGACCCAGTACTTC. Encoded protein: CSVEGPTGQETQYF. This chain connects TRBV29-1 to TRBJ2-5; 7 bases agree with TRBD1. V shed 3 bases and J 2 bases; nucleotides not matched to a gene: 6. Germline V gene lookup returns CDR1 SQVTM and CDR2 ANQGSEA. The CDR3 is 14 amino acids.

The V call is TRBV2, the J call TRBJ2-1; weak D call: TRBD2 (6 bases). From germline, CDR1 is SNHLY and CDR2 FYNNEI. Trimming shortened V by 4 bases and J by 2 bases, and 12 bases separated the two germline ends. There are 15 residues in the CDR3. DNA for the CDR3: TGTGCCAGCAGTGGGGTGGGGGGTGCCTACAATGAGCAGTTCTTC. Translated, it gives CASSGVGGAYNEQFF.

A single count supports this clone. The V and J genes are TRBV4-2 and TRBJ2-7, with D possibly matching TRBD2 (6 bases). Trimming stripped 4 bases from V and 0 bases from J, with 16 bases between. The V gene's germline CDR1 is LGHNA and CDR2 YNFKEQ. The CDR3 sequence is 16 residues long. CDR3 sequence (DNA): TGTGCCAGCAGCCTCTCGGGGCTAGCGAGCTCCTACGAGCAGTACTTC. Translation gives CASSLSGLASSYEQYF.

J is TRBJ2-7 and V is TRBV4-3; 9 bases align to TRBD2. The junction had 4 bases not matched to a gene; V was cut back by 1 base and J by 3 bases. CDR3 length equals 15 residues. Germline V lookup: CDR1 LGHNA, CDR2 YSLEER. The CDR3 sequence is CASSQGLADRYEQYF. DNA for the CDR3: TGCGCCAGCAGCCAAGGACTAGCGGACCGCTACGAGCAGTACTTC.